The 3 T cell receptor beta chains reported below all come from one sample, sequenced in a study of T-cell reconstitution after alpha-beta-depleted transplantation in children. Molecular barcoding with unique molecular identifiers was used for the TCRbeta library. One entry per CDR3 protein, called by TCRdb with MiXCR from the PCR reads. There are roughly 70,000 distinct CDR3 sequences in the sample; approximately 5% occur only once, and 18% lies in the top ten. The sequencing used PBMCs, mostly from graft donor cells, collected 180 days after TCRalphabeta/CD19-depleted stem cell transplant. These receptor sequences come from a boy under three years old who had a stem cell transplant for acute myeloid leukemia, so the T cells may come from the graft donor.

The genes are TRBV20-1 and TRBJ1-1; D might be TRBD1 (6 bases). The V end was cut by 1 base, the J end by 8 bases, with 14 bases between. The CDR3 consists of 13 residues. CDR1 and CDR2 (germline): DFQATT, SNEGSKA (reference sequence). The CDR3 protein is CSARGWGRLEAFF. DNA of the CDR3: TGCAGTGCTAGAGGGTGGGGGCGGTTAGAAGCTTTCTTT.

This clonotype was observed many times. The rearrangement uses TRBV9 and TRBJ2-7; TRBD1 matches 8 bases. V gave up 0 bases and J gave up 2 bases; unmatched junction bases: 13. The CDR3 is 18 amino acids. Germline loops: CDR1 SGDLS, CDR2 YYNGEE. The CDR3 loop is CASSVGTGRKGRTYEQYF. CDR3 nucleotides: TGTGCCAGCAGCGTAGGGACAGGGAGGAAGGGAAGGACCTACGAGCAGTACTTC.

This clonotype was observed at least ten times. This sequence joins TRBV20-1 and TRBJ1-4; D gene unclear. Trimming stripped 2 bases from V and 3 bases from J, with 7 bases between. This CDR3 contains 13 residues. Germline V gives CDR1 DFQATT, CDR2 SNEGSKA (reference sequence). The CDR3 sequence: CSARNGANEKLFF. The CDR3 DNA sequence: TGCAGTGCTAGAAATGGTGCTAATGAAAAACTGTTTTTT.